This is a list of T cell receptor beta chains from one sample in a study of OX40 agonist ivuxolimab in advanced cancers. TCRdb's table, derived via immunoSEQ multiplex PCR, lists solely in-frame clones and lacks some. The data hold about 82,000 clones, with 80% to 90% observed a single time. This specimen was CD4+ or CD8+ T cells sorted from blood, taken in a trial of the OX40 agonist ivuxolimab. These receptors came from an adult with an advanced solid tumor such as melanoma, head and neck, liver or kidney cancer. The CDR3 runs from the conserved cysteine through the conserved F or W. D genes are given only for firm matches. Expanded clones get a size class; other rows say once, few or many, or leave the size out.

>TRBJ2-3|TRBV28|.|15|once
TGTGCCAGCAGTGGTATGAAGATTAGCACAGATACGCAGTATTTT
CASSGMKISTDTQYF
>TRBJ2-5|TRBV19|TRBD1|15|.
TGTGCCAGTAGTCCCCGCGGGGACAGGCCCCGGACCCAGTACTTC
CASSPRGDRPRTQYF
>TRBJ2-3|TRBV6-5|.|12|.
TGTGCCAGCAGTTCCGAGGGAGATACGCAGTATTTT
CASSSEGDTQYF
>TRBJ1-2|TRBV5-4|.|13|.
TGTGCCAGCAGCTCCCTCAATGTCTATGGCTACACCTTC
CASSSLNVYGYTF
>TRBJ2-2|TRBV19|TRBD2|17|.
TGTGCCAGTAGTGACTTCATTCTAGCGGGAAACACCGGGGAGCTGTTTTTT
CASSDFILAGNTGELFF
>TRBJ2-2|TRBV27|.|18|.
TGTGCCAGCAGTTTATTTTCCCCCGGCCAGACTATCCACGGGGAGCTGTTTTTT
CASSLFSPGQTIHGELFF
>TRBJ1-4|TRBV30|.|13|.
TGTGCCTGGGCAGAGCTCCGTAATGAAAAACTGTTTTTT
CAWAELRNEKLFF
>TRBJ2-1|TRBV18|TRBD2|16|.
TGTGCCAGCTCACCCGGACTAGCGGGGGCCTACAATGAGCAGTTCTTC
CASSPGLAGAYNEQFF
>TRBJ1-2|TRBV18|.|14|.
TGTGCCAGCTCACCACCCGAGGGATCCTATGGCTACACCTTC
CASSPPEGSYGYTF
>TRBJ2-3|TRBV7-9|TRBD1|14|.
TGTGCCAGCAGCTCACAGGGGCCCACAGATACGCAGTATTTT
CASSSQGPTDTQYF
>TRBJ2-2|TRBV5-1|.|13|.
TGCGCCAGCAGCTTAAGTGTCACCGGGGAGCTGTTTTTT
CASSLSVTGELFF
>TRBJ1-3|TRBV4-2|.|13|.
TGTGCCAGCAAGACAGACTCTGGAAACACCATATATTTT
CASKTDSGNTIYF
>TRBJ2-7|TRBV2|TRBD2|14|.
TGTGCCAGCAGTGAAGCGGGAGGGGTTGAAGAGCAGTACTTC
CASSEAGGVEEQYF
>TRBJ2-5|TRBV6-5|TRBD2|14|.
TGTGCCGCCGGGACTAGCGGCGGTAGAGAGACCCAGTACTTC
CAAGTSGGRETQYF
>TRBJ2-1|TRBV6-4|TRBD1|13|.
TGTGCCAGCAGTGGAAACAGGGGTGGTGAGCAGTTCTTC
CASSGNRGGEQFF
>TRBJ1-5|TRBV30|.|15|.
TGTGCCTGGAGCCCCGGGGGGGCTAGCAATCAGCCCCAGCATTTT
CAWSPGGASNQPQHF
>TRBJ1-1|TRBV18|.|14|.
TGTGCCAGCTCACCACTGACGGCGAACACTGAAGCTTTCTTT
CASSPLTANTEAFF